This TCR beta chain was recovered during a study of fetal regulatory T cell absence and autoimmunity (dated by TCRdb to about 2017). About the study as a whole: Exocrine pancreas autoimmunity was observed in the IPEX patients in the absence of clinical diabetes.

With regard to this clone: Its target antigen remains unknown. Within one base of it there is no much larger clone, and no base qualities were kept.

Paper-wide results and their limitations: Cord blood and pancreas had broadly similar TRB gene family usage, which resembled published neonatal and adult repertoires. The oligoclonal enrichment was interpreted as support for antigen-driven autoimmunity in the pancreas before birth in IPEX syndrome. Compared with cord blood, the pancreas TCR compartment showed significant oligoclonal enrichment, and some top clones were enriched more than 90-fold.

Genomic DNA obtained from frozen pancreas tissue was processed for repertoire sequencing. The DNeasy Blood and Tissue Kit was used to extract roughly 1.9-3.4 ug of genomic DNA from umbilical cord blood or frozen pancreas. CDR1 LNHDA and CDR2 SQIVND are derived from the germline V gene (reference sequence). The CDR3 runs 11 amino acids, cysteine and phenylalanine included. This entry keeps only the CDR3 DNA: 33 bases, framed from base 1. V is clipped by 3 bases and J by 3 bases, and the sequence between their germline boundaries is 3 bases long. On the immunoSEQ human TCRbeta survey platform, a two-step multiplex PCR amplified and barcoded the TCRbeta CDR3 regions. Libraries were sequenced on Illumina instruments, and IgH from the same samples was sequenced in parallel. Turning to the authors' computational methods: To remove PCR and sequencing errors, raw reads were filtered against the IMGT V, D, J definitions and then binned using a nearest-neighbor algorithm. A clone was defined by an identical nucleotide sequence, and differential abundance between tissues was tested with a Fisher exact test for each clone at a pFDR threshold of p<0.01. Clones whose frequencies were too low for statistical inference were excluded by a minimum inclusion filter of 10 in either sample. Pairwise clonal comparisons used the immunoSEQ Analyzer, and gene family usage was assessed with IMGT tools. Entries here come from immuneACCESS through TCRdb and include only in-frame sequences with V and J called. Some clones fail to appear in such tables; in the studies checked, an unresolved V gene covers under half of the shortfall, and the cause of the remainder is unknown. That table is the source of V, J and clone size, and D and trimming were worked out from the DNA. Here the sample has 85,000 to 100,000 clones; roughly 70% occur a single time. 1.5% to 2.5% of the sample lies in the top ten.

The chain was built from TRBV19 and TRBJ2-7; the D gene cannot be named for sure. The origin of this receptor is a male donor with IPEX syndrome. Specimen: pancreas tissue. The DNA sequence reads TGTGCCAGTAGTATGGGCTACGAGCAGTACTTC. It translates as CASSMGYEQYF.